This TCR beta chain was identified during a study of metastatic and nonmetastatic thyroid tumors. The wider study: The study looked at repertoires side by side in blood and in tumor or nodule tissue from malignant and benign thyroid patients. Study-wide findings and caveats: Reportedly, malignant thyroid tumors had significantly higher TCR beta diversity than benign nodules, in blood and tumor.

Original processing notes: It was from CDR3 differences across clinicopathological groups that a distant-metastasis classifier for papillary thyroid cancer was built. TCRdb reprocessed the PCR reads using MiXCR. The V and J calls and clone size come from TCRdb's table, not from the authors' own analysis. The sample contains 6,000 to 9,000 clones, 25% to 30% of which appear only once. Each patient came to thyroid surgery without any prior treatment (of any kind). Points on this clone: The antigen remains undetermined.

The clonotype comes from a male donor with papillary thyroid cancer or a benign thyroid nodule (not recorded which). Some clones in this sample may be carry-over from other donors' samples. Specimen: tumor tissue.

CDR3 in DNA: TGTGCCAGCAGGACTAGGGTCTCCGGGGAGCTGTTTTTT. Its protein product is CASRTRVSGELFF. The rearrangement links TRBV6-1 to TRBJ2-2, with D possibly being TRBD2 (6 bases). The CDR3 is 13 residues long. Trimming left V 6 bases short and J 6 bases short, with 11 bases between. Germline V gene lookup returns CDR1 MNHNS and CDR2 SASEGT.